The 13 T cell receptor beta chains presented below share a single source sample, sequenced in a study of shared clonotypes between healthy human individuals. Using immunoSEQ multiplex PCR, the repertoire was profiled, and TCRdb retains in-frame clones only, with some absent. The sample holds 1.6 million or so clones, roughly 95% seen once. Sequenced material: naive CD4+ T cells sorted from blood. This sample's subset: CD45RA+ positively selected. The receptors stem from a man younger than 45 in good health.

J is TRBJ1-1 and V is TRBV18; D call uncertain. The CDR3 runs 15 residues. V lost 3 bases to trimming and J lost 1 base, with 12 bases between them. CDR1 and CDR2 (germline): KGHSH, LQKENI. The chain's CDR3 is CASSPRDIQNTEAFF. The CDR3 DNA reads TGTGCCAGCTCACCGCGTGACATACAGAACACTGAAGCTTTCTTT.

The chain uses TRBV5-1 and TRBJ1-5; TRBD1 matches at 9 bases. The CDR3 loop spans 15 amino acids. Germline-derived CDR1 and CDR2 are SGHRS and YFSETQ. The V segment lost 4 bases and the J segment 6 bases; nucleotides outside the gene matches: 8. This CDR3 is CASSEQGARGQPQHF. As DNA, the CDR3 is TGCGCCAGCAGCGAACAGGGGGCGCGGGGTCAGCCCCAGCATTTT. Full variable domain (outside the CDR3, taken from reference TRBV5-1 and TRBJ1-5): KAGVTQTPRYLIKTRGQQVTLSCSPISGHRSVSWYQQTPGQGLQFLFEYFSETQRNKGNFPGRFSGRQFSNSRSEMNVSTLELGDSALYLCASSEQGARGQPQHFGDGTRLSIL.

The V call is TRBV9, the J call TRBJ2-1; D possibly corresponds to TRBD2 (6 bases). V lost 4 bases to trimming and J lost 5 bases, with 16 bases between them. The length of the CDR3 is 15 residues. Germline values: CDR1 SGDLS, CDR2 YYNGEE. CDR3 region: CASSLTGGLNNEQFF. CDR3 DNA sequence: TGTGCCAGCAGCCTAACCGGAGGGTTAAACAATGAGCAGTTCTTC.

The gene calls are TRBV28 and TRBJ1-4, with D uncertain. Germline V gene data show CDR1 as MDHEN and CDR2 as SYDVKM. V was clipped by 6 bases and J by 3 bases, with 11 bases between them. This CDR3 is built from 14 residues. Written as DNA, the CDR3 is TGTGCCAGCAGCCCCGGTGGGGCTAATGAAAAACTGTTTTTT. This translates into CASSPGGANEKLFF.

The chain combines TRBV7-9 with TRBJ2-2; no clear D. V gave up 5 bases and J gave up 4 bases, with 5 bases separating them. This CDR3 has 12 residues. Germline CDR1 is SEHNR and CDR2 is FQNEAQ (reference sequence). CDR3 loop: CASSRTTGELFF. The CDR3 coding sequence is TGTGCCAGCAGCCGGACCACCGGGGAGCTGTTTTTT.

The CDR3 loop reads CASSGGPPPGYTF. CDR3 DNA: TGTGCCAGCAGCGGTGGGCCTCCTCCGGGCTACACCTTC. The chain joins TRBV28 to TRBJ1-2; D ambiguous. CDR1 is MDHEN, CDR2 SYDVKM, per germline. With 6 bases removed from V and 8 bases from J, the gap between germline ends came to 16 bases. CDR3 size: 13 residues.

CDR3 in amino acids: CASSYSLGASTDTQYF. CDR3 in DNA: TGTGCCAGCAGTTACTCCCTAGGGGCCTCCACAGATACGCAGTATTTT. The V call is TRBV6-6, the J call TRBJ2-3; D is possibly TRBD1 (5 bases). Trimming stripped 0 bases from V and 2 bases from J, with 12 bases between. Germline V gene lookup returns CDR1 MNHNY and CDR2 SVGAGI (reference sequence). The CDR3 spans 16 residues.

The chain employs TRBV10-3 and TRBJ2-6; D gene unclear. V lost 7 bases and J 4 bases, leaving 8 bases between the germline ends. This CDR3 is built from 13 residues. Germline lookup yields CDR1 ENHRY and CDR2 SYGVKD. The CDR3 region has the DNA TGTGCCATCAAAGGCGCAGGGGCCAACGTCCTGACTTTC. This gives the protein CAIKGAGANVLTF.

CDR3 DNA sequence: TGTGCCTGGAGTGTACGACTAGCGGGAGATCTCCGCTACGAGCAGTACTTC. Translated: CAWSVRLAGDLRYEQYF. The rearrangement links TRBV30 to TRBJ2-7; 12 bases agree with TRBD2. There are 17 residues in the CDR3. Unmatched junction bases numbered 9, after V lost 0 bases and J lost 3 bases. Per germline, CDR1 GTSNPN and CDR2 SVGIG (reference sequence).

The chain is built from TRBV5-4 and TRBJ2-3, with TRBD1 as a possible D gene (6 bases). The V end was cut by 0 bases, the J end by 1 base, with 9 bases between. Per germline, CDR1 SGHNT and CDR2 YYREEE (reference sequence). The CDR3 loop spans 15 amino acids. The CDR3 is CASSLGRGGTDTQYF. The DNA for the CDR3 is TGTGCCAGCAGCTTGGGCAGGGGTGGCACAGATACGCAGTATTTT.

V usage is TRBV5-1 and J usage is TRBJ2-1; tentatively, D is TRBD1 (6 bases). This CDR3 is 15 amino acids long. CDR1 and CDR2 (germline): SGHRS, YFSETQ. V lost 3 bases to trimming and J lost 8 bases, with 18 bases between them. The CDR3 bases are TGCGCCAGCAGCTCCCTGACAGGCCCTAGTGATGAGCAGTTCTTC. It specifies CASSSLTGPSDEQFF.

J is TRBJ1-3 and V is TRBV15, with D unclear. CDR3 length equals 13 residues. CDR1 and CDR2 from the germline V gene are LNHNV and YYDKDF (reference sequence). V lost 7 bases, J lost 2 bases, and 9 bases lay in between. CDR3 nucleotide sequence: TGTGCCACCACAGTCGGTGCTGGAAACACCATATATTTT. It encodes CATTVGAGNTIYF.

The rearrangement joins TRBV28 to TRBJ2-2, with D tentatively TRBD1 (6 bases). Trimming took off 7 bases at V and 5 bases at J, with 11 bases between the two ends. CDR1 is MDHEN and CDR2 is SYDVKM in the germline V gene. The CDR3 loop spans 13 amino acids. CDR3 loop: CASITGTTGELFF. The CDR3, as DNA: TGTGCCAGCATCACAGGGACGACCGGGGAGCTGTTTTTT.